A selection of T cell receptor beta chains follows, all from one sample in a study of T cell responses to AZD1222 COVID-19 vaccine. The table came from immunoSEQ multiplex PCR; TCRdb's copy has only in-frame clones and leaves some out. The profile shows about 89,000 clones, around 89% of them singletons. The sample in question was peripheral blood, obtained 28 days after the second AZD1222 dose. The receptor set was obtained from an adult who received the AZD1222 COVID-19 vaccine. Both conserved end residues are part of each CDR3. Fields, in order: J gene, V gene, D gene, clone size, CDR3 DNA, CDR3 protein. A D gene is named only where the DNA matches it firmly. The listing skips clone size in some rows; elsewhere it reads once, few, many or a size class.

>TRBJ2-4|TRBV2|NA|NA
TGTGCCAGCAGTGAGAGATCCCAGGGCGCCAAAAACATTCAGTACTTC
CASSERSQGAKNIQYF
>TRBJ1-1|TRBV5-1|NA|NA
TGCGCCAGCAGCTTGGCCGGAGGGGCGGGGACTGAAGCTTTCTTT
CASSLAGGAGTEAFF
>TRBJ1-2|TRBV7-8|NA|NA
TGTGCCAGCAGCCGCGGGTCGGCTGATGGCTACACCTTC
CASSRGSADGYTF
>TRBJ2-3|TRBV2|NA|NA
TGTGCCAGCAGCTACAGGGATAGCACAGATACGCAGTATTTT
CASSYRDSTDTQYF
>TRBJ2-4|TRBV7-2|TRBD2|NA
TGTGCCAGCAGCTTAGTGAGCGGGGAGGGGATTCAGTACTTC
CASSLVSGEGIQYF
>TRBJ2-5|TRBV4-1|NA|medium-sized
TGCGCCAGCAGCCAAGATATGGGACCACAAGAGACCCAGTACTTC
CASSQDMGPQETQYF
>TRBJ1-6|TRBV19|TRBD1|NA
TGTGCCAGTAGTACCATGACAGGGGAATCACCCCTCCACTTT
CASSTMTGESPLHF
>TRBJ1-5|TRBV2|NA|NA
TGTGCCAGCAGTACTTACAGGGGCAATCAGCCCCAGCATTTT
CASSTYRGNQPQHF
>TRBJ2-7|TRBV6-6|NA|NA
TGTGCCAGCAGTTCCGCTAGGTCCGCCAACACGCAGTACTTC
CASSSARSANTQYF
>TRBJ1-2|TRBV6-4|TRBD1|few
TGTGCCAGCAGCCGAGGACAGGGGGCTAGTGGCTACACCTTC
CASSRGQGASGYTF
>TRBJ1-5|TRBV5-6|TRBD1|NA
TGTGCCAGCAGCTTATGGACAGGGTATCAGCCCCAGCATTTT
CASSLWTGYQPQHF
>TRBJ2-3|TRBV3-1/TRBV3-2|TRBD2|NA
TGTGCCAGCAGCCAACCAAAGGGGACTAGCGCGACAGATACGCAGTATTTT
CASSQPKGTSATDTQYF
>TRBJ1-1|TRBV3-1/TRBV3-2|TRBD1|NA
TGTGCCAGCAGCCAAGAGACAGGGTGGGTTTCTGGGAACACTGAAGCTTTCTTT
CASSQETGWVSGNTEAFF
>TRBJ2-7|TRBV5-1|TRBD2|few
TGCGCCAGCAGCGGACCGGGACTAGCGGGGGTTTCCTACGAGCAGTACTTC
CASSGPGLAGVSYEQYF
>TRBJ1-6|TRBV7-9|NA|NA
TGTGCCAGCAGGCATGCGGAAGGGGGGTCGCATAATTCACCCCTCCACTTT
CASRHAEGGSHNSPLHF
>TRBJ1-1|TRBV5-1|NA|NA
TGCGCCAGCAGCAGCGGACAGAGGGGGAGGGAAGCTTTCTTT
CASSSGQRGREAFF
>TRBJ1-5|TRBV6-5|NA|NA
TGTGCCAGCAGCCTCGACAGGTTGGGCAATCAGCCCCAGCATTTT
CASSLDRLGNQPQHF
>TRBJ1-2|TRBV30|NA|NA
TGTGCCTGGAGTGGGAGTAGAACTGGCTACACCTTC
CAWSGSRTGYTF
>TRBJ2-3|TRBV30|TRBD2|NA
TGTGCCTGGAGTGTAGCGGGGGGGTCAGATACGCAGTATTTT
CAWSVAGGSDTQYF
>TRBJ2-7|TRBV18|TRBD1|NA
TGTGCCAGCTCACCGACCGGGACAGATACCTACGAGCAGTACTTC
CASSPTGTDTYEQYF
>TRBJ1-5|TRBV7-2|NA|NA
TGTGCCAGCAGCCGATATAGCAATCAGCCCCAGCATTTT
CASSRYSNQPQHF
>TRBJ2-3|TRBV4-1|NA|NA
TGCGCCAGCAGCCGAGAAGGAACAGGCACAGATACGCAGTATTTT
CASSREGTGTDTQYF
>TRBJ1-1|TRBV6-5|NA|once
TGTGCCAGCAGTTACTCGTATGATATCATGAACACTGAAGCTTTCTTT
CASSYSYDIMNTEAFF
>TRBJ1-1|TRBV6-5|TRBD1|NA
TGTGCCAGCAGCCGACAGGGGCTGAGAGAAGAAGCTTTCTTT
CASSRQGLREEAFF
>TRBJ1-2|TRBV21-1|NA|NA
TGTGCCAGCAGCAGTAAAGGGGATCTCTATGGCTACACCTTC
CASSSKGDLYGYTF
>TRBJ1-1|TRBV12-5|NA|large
TGTGCTAGTGGTTTAATAACAGAGCTTATGAACACTGAAGCTTTCTTT
CASGLITELMNTEAFF
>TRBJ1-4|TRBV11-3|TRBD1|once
TGTGCCAGCAGCGCCGACAGGGGTAATGAAAAACTGTTTTTT
CASSADRGNEKLFF
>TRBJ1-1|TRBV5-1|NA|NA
TGCGCCAGCAGGCAGGGAGGGATTGGACGGAACACTGAAGCTTTCTTT
CASRQGGIGRNTEAFF
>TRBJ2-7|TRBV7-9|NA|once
TGTGCCAGCAGCTTAGGGAGTTTCGAGCAGTACTTC
CASSLGSFEQYF